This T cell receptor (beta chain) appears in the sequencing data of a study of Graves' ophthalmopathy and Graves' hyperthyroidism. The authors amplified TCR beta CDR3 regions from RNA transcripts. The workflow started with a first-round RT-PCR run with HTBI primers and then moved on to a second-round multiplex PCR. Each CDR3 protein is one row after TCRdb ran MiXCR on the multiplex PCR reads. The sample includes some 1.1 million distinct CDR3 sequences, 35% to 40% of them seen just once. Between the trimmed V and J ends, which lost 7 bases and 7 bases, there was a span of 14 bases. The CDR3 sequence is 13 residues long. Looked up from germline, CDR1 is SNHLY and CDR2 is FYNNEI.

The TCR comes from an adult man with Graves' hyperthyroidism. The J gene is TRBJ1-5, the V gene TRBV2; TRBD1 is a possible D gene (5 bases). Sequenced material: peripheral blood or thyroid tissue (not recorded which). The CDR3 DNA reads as TGTGCCAGCAAGGGGCAGGGCGGGCAGCCCCAGCATTTT. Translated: CASKGQGGQPQHF.